This note documents a single T cell receptor beta chain sequence. Its specificity is not known. One end of the junction fails to match germline, which may point to a read error. Unique molecular identifiers tagged the TCR beta cDNA libraries. TCRdb redid the calling of the PCR reads with MiXCR, one entry per CDR3 protein. The repertoire holds about 200,000 distinct CDR3 sequences, with 29% as singletons. The CDR3 extends over 15 amino acids. Germline values: CDR1 SGHAT, CDR2 FQNNGV. The data originate from a study of post-analysis software for immune sequencing data. Overall study results and limits: Included in a set of roughly five TRBV segments more frequent in patients than controls were TRBV5-6, TRBV5-1 and TRBV20-1. Strong co-clustering by F measure linked samples that shared a preparation batch.

The receptor was derived from a girl aged 2 to 17 with multiple sclerosis. The sequencing input was blood. The rearrangement links TRBV11-2 to TRBJ1-2, with TRBD1 as a possible D gene (5 bases). The CDR3 spells CASSLYSWGSDGCTF. CDR3 bases: TGTGCCAGCAGCTTATACAGTTGGGGCTCCGATGGCTGCACCTTC.